The entry that follows covers one TCR beta chain sequence. This entry comes from a study of blood T cell repertoires in COVID-19. The protocol was immunoSEQ multiplex PCR, while the TCRdb copy is restricted to in-frame clones and leaves out a portion. This sample has around 160,000 clones, with approximately 91% found just once. This receptor was obtained from a man in his late teens or twenties with acute or convalescent COVID-19. Sequenced material: peripheral blood.

The CDR3 DNA follows: TGTGCCAGCTCACCACCGCGCGGGGGGGCCTACAATGAGCAGTTCTTC. This encodes CASSPPRGGAYNEQFF. The chain carries TRBV18 and TRBJ2-1, with 9 bases aligning to TRBD2. Germline V gene data show CDR1 as KGHSH and CDR2 as LQKENI. The CDR3 runs 16 residues. With 0 bases clipped from V and 2 bases from J, the junction kept 2 bases outside the gene matches.